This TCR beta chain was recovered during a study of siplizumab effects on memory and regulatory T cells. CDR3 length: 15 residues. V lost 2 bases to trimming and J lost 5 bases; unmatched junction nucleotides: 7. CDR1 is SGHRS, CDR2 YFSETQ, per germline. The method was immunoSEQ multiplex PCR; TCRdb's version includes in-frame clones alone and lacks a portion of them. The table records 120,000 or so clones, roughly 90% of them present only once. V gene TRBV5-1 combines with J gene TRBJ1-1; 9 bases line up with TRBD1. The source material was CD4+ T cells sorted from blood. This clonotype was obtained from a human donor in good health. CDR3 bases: TGCGCCAGCAGCTTCGGTGGGACAGGGCGAACTGAAGCTTTCTTT. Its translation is CASSFGGTGRTEAFF.